The 21 T cell receptor beta chains below come from one sample, sequenced in a study of regulatory T cells in long-lasting Graves disease. Documented time point: newly diagnosed GD, antithyroid drugs for less than 3 months. After RNA was extracted from PBMCs, the TCR library was made from it. TCR beta libraries were built with iRepertoire HTBI primers and Arm-PCR of CDR3 regions. MiXCR, applied by TCRdb to the multiplex PCR reads, yields one record per CDR3 protein. The data show under 500,000 distinct CDR3 sequences, around 17% seen once. This sample also appeared in a second study, on T cells in Graves' hyperthyroidism and ophthalmopathy.

The sequencing used peripheral blood mononuclear cells (PBMCs), collected at new diagnosis, from a patient treated with antithyroid drugs. The receptors originated from a woman in her 30s with Graves disease.

This clonotype was seen at least ten times. V is TRBV6-1 and J is TRBJ1-4, with D unresolved. CDR1 MNHNS and CDR2 SASEGT come from the germline V gene. Trimming stripped 4 bases from V and 8 bases from J, with 17 bases between. The CDR3 totals 15 residues. CDR3 bases: TGTGCCAGCAGTGTCGCGGCTTACTCTGTGGAAAAACTGTTTTTT. Amino acids: CASSVAAYSVEKLFF.

This clonotype appeared many times. The chain recombines TRBV27 with TRBJ2-3; D not resolved. Trimming removed 6 bases at V and 0 bases at J, with 7 bases between. Germline CDR1 MNHEY, CDR2 SMNVEV (reference sequence). The CDR3 length is 13 residues. The CDR3 is CASSLGSTDTQYF. In DNA, the CDR3 is TGTGCCAGCAGCTTAGGTAGCACAGATACGCAGTATTTT.

Note on this clonotype: Just one base apart from a much larger clone, this may be a read error. This chain joins TRBV5-4 and TRBJ2-1; 8 nucleotides agree with TRBD2. CDR1 is SGHNT and CDR2 is YYREEE in the germline V gene (reference sequence). The CDR3 is 15 residues long. With V trimmed by 3 bases and J by 5 bases, 7 bases remained unmatched. The CDR3 region is CASSSSGSFDNEQFF. The CDR3 DNA reads as TGTGCCAGCAGCTCAAGCGGGAGTTTCGACAATGAGCAGTTCTTC.

In the case of this clonotype: The junction and the germline gene differ at one end; a read error may be behind it. J is TRBJ2-1 and V is TRBV20-1; D is possibly TRBD2 (6 bases). CDR1 is DFQATT and CDR2 is SNEGSKA in the germline V gene (reference sequence). This CDR3 is built from 16 residues. The CDR3 reads CSAPSLAGGMGNEHFF. Here the CDR3 DNA reads TGCAGTGCGCCGAGCCTAGCCGGCGGGATGGGTAATGAGCACTTCTTC.

This clonotype was observed many times. The chain links TRBV7-9 to TRBJ1-1, with 7 bases that match TRBD1. Trimming at V came to 5 bases and at J to 0 bases, leaving 9 bases not matched to a gene. Germline values: CDR1 SEHNR, CDR2 FQNEAQ (reference sequence). There are 16 residues in the CDR3. This CDR3 reads CASSLRDSRMNTEAFF. CDR3 in DNA: TGTGCCAGCAGCCTCCGGGACAGCCGAATGAACACTGAAGCTTTCTTT.

Notes on this clonotype: A much larger clone differs from this one at a single base, so this may be a read error. The genes are TRBV20-1 and TRBJ1-3; TRBD1 might be the D (6 bases). This CDR3 has 14 amino acids. Germline V CDR1 and CDR2: DFQATT, SNEGSKA (reference sequence). The V and J ends lost 3 bases and 8 bases respectively, with 17 bases between them. The CDR3 bases are TGCAGTGCTAGTACCGGACAGTTTGCGCACACCATATATTTT. Translated: CSASTGQFAHTIYF.

This clonotype came up a few times. The chain has TRBV4-1 and TRBJ2-7; 8 positions agree with TRBD2. From germline, CDR1 is MGHRA and CDR2 YSYEKL. This CDR3 is built from 18 residues. Losses at the gene ends were 0 bases for V and 3 bases for J; bases not matched to a gene: 13. The CDR3 loop is CASSQERPSGTRGYEQYF. The CDR3 DNA follows: TGCGCCAGCAGCCAAGAGAGACCATCCGGGACTAGGGGCTACGAGCAGTACTTC.

The gene calls are TRBV9 and TRBJ2-5; D may be TRBD1 or TRBD2 (5 bases each). Germline V CDR1 and CDR2: SGDLS, YYNGEE. Trimming removed 4 bases at V and 4 bases at J, with 17 bases between. The CDR3 is 15 amino acids. The DNA of the CDR3 is TGTGCCAGCAGCCCCGGGACGGGTTCGCGAGAGACCCAGTACTTC. Translation: CASSPGTGSRETQYF.

This clonotype was counted at least ten times. V is TRBV5-5 and J is TRBJ2-2; 11 bases match TRBD1. The CDR3 consists of 17 residues. Trimming at V came to 5 bases and at J to 6 bases, leaving 12 bases not matched to a gene. Germline CDR1 reads SGHKS; CDR2 reads YYEKEE (reference sequence). CDR3 protein: CASSTSGTGGLAGELFF. For the CDR3, the DNA is TGTGCCAGCAGTACATCCGGGACAGGGGGACTAGCCGGGGAGCTGTTTTTT.

This clonotype was picked up many times. The V gene is TRBV20-1, the J gene TRBJ1-5; D perhaps matches TRBD1 (5 bases). The germline V gene has CDR1 DFQATT and CDR2 SNEGSKA (reference sequence). The CDR3 loop spans 14 amino acids. V lost 0 bases and J 9 bases, leaving 15 bases between the germline ends. The CDR3 reads CSARDLAPTGPQHF. CDR3 DNA: TGCAGTGCTAGAGATTTGGCGCCAACAGGGCCCCAGCATTTT.

The chain uses TRBV6-1 and TRBJ1-3; D is perhaps TRBD1 (6 bases). Trimming removed 7 bases at V and 1 base at J, with 11 bases between. CDR3 length: 14 amino acids. Germline-derived CDR1 and CDR2 are MNHNS and SASEGT. CDR3 loop: CASKQGRSGNTIYF. CDR3 coding DNA: TGTGCCAGCAAGCAGGGGAGGTCTGGAAACACCATATATTTT.

The rearrangement links TRBV20-1 to TRBJ1-2; maybe TRBD1 (5 bases). Deletions cut 3 bases from V and 13 bases from J, with 18 bases between. The CDR3 extends over 12 amino acids. Germline values: CDR1 DFQATT, CDR2 SNEGSKA (reference sequence). CDR3 in amino acids: CSASDNRKRSTF. For the CDR3, the DNA is TGCAGTGCTAGCGACAACAGGAAGCGCTCCACCTTC.

The table lists this clonotype with many counts. This chain links TRBV28 with TRBJ2-3; 10 nucleotides match TRBD2. This CDR3 comprises 14 residues. The trim removed 8 bases at V and 5 bases at J, leaving 7 bases unmatched. Per the germline V gene, CDR1 is MDHEN and CDR2 is SYDVKM. The chain's CDR3 is CASGASGSGDTQYF. CDR3 sequence (DNA): TGTGCCAGCGGGGCTAGCGGGAGCGGAGATACGCAGTATTTT.

The rearrangement links TRBV6-4 to TRBJ1-6, with 7 bases matching TRBD1. Germline CDR1 is MRHNA and CDR2 is SNTAGT. The junction had 10 bases not matched to a gene; V was cut back by 3 bases and J by 14 bases. There are 14 residues in the CDR3. CDR3 sequence: CASSETGAASSLHF. CDR3 nucleotide sequence: TGTGCCAGCAGTGAAACAGGGGCCGCCTCGTCCCTCCACTTT.

In this sample, this clonotype turned up a few times. The V and J genes are TRBV4-1 and TRBJ2-1; a weak D match, TRBD2 (6 bases). The CDR3 is 14 residues long. The germline V and J ends were trimmed by 3 bases and 4 bases, with 10 bases remaining between them. Per germline, CDR1 MGHRA and CDR2 YSYEKL. The CDR3 loop reads CASSQSREYNEQFF. The CDR3 DNA follows: TGCGCCAGCAGCCAGTCCCGGGAGTACAATGAGCAGTTCTTC.

This clonotype was observed many times. The CDR3 loop is CAWSAAGGPAETQYF. As DNA, the CDR3 is TGTGCCTGGAGTGCAGCGGGAGGGCCCGCAGAGACCCAGTACTTC. The chain couples TRBV30 to TRBJ2-5, with 10 nucleotides matching TRBD2. This CDR3 region has 15 residues. Germline CDR1 is GTSNPN and CDR2 is SVGIG (reference sequence). J gave up 4 bases and V 1 base, and 6 bases lay outside the gene matches.

The chain joins TRBV6-5 to TRBJ2-2, with a possible D match to TRBD1 (6 bases). Germline CDR1 and CDR2: MNHEY and SVGAGI. Trimming stripped 4 bases from V and 6 bases from J, with 15 bases between. This CDR3 spans 15 amino acids. DNA for the CDR3: TGTGCCAGCAGTTCCTCCCGTAAGGGGGCCGGGGAGCTGTTTTTT. The encoded protein is CASSSSRKGAGELFF.

This clonotype was detected many times. Here the CDR3 DNA reads TGTGCCAGCAGCCCGAGAGCAGGGTGGGGCAATCAGCCCCAGCATTTT. Protein sequence: CASSPRAGWGNQPQHF. V gene TRBV7-9 combines with J gene TRBJ1-5; a weak D match, TRBD1 (5 bases). Germline loops: CDR1 SEHNR, CDR2 FQNEAQ (reference sequence). V lost 5 bases and J lost 2, with 16 bases in between. The length of the CDR3 is 16 residues.

This clonotype was detected only a few times. This chain uses TRBV27 with TRBJ1-6; D may be TRBD1 (6 bases). V lost 4 bases and J lost 1, with 14 bases in between. Germline CDR1 is MNHEY and CDR2 is SMNVEV (reference sequence). This CDR3 region has 17 residues. The CDR3 DNA is TGTGCCAGCAGTTCTGGGGGCGGGAGTTCCTATAATTCACCCCTCCACTTT. This gives the protein CASSSGGGSSYNSPLHF.

The chain recombines TRBV7-9 with TRBJ2-4; 13 bases map to TRBD2. The CDR3 runs 19 residues. Germline V lookup: CDR1 SEHNR, CDR2 FQNEAQ (reference sequence). V lost 2 bases, J lost 0 bases, and 7 bases stayed unmatched. DNA for the CDR3: TGTGCCAGCAGCTTACCCCCGGGACTAGCGGGATTAGCCAAAAACATTCAGTACTTC. Protein product: CASSLPPGLAGLAKNIQYF.

This clonotype was recorded at least ten times. This chain connects TRBV5-6 to TRBJ2-2; 8 bases agree with TRBD2. Trimming cost V 1 base and J 5 bases; bases outside gene matches: 1. CDR3 length: 14 amino acids. Germline V lookup: CDR1 SGHDT, CDR2 YYEEEE. The CDR3 DNA sequence: TGTGCCAGCAGCTTGACTAGCGGAACCGGGGAGCTGTTTTTT. Its translation is CASSLTSGTGELFF.